A selection of T cell receptor beta chains follows, all from one sample in a study of cytomegalovirus exposure and HLA in healthy donors. Method: immunoSEQ multiplex PCR; TCRdb's copy keeps in-frame clones and lacks some. The sample lists 55,000 to 80,000 clones; around 96% were seen once. Material for sequencing was PBMCs. The receptors come from a man younger than 30 in good health and CMV-seropositive. CDR3s include the opening cysteine and the closing phenylalanine or tryptophan. D genes are given only for firm matches. Clone size is given for some rows only: seen once, a few or many times, or a class if the clone is expanded.

TRBV7-9	TRBJ2-1	12	-	-	TGTGCCAGCAGCCCAACAGGAAATGAGCAGTTCTTC	CASSPTGNEQFF
TRBV19	TRBJ1-5	14	-	-	TGTGCCAGTAGTATTATAGGGGGGGCTCAGCCCCAGCATTTT	CASSIIGGAQPQHF
TRBV19	TRBJ1-5	13	-	-	TGTGCCAGTATTGCCGGGGGGGGACAGCCCCAGCATTTT	CASIAGGGQPQHF
TRBV5-6	TRBJ1-2	14	-	-	TGTGCCAGCAGCTTCGGGCGACAGTATCATGGCTACACCTTC	CASSFGRQYHGYTF
TRBV19	TRBJ2-1	16	TRBD2	-	TGTGCCAGTAGTCCCTGGACTAGCGGGAGTAGTCATGAGCAGTTCTTC	CASSPWTSGSSHEQFF
TRBV4-1	TRBJ1-2	14	-	-	TGCGCCAGCAGCCAAGATTTTAGGGGCGATGGCTACACCTTC	CASSQDFRGDGYTF
TRBV6-1	TRBJ2-7	12	-	-	TGTGCCACCAAGGACTCGACCTACGAGCAGTACTTC	CATKDSTYEQYF
TRBV30	TRBJ1-2	12	-	few	TGTGCCTGGAGTTCGAGCAACTATGGCTACACCTTC	CAWSSSNYGYTF
TRBV7-9	TRBJ2-2	16	TRBD1	-	TGTGCCAGCAGCCGCTCACAGGGGTTAGAGACCGGGGAGCTGTTTTTT	CASSRSQGLETGELFF
TRBV6-1	TRBJ2-7	13	-	-	TGTGCCACGTCGGGGGTTATCTCCTACGAGCAGTACTTC	CATSGVISYEQYF
TRBV5-4	TRBJ1-2	13	-	-	TGTGCCAGCAGCTTGGAAGCGGGGGTTGGCTACACCTTC	CASSLEAGVGYTF
TRBV7-9	TRBJ2-2	16	-	-	TGTGCCAGCAGCTTAGTGGCTTTGGCGGCCACCGGGGAGCTGTTTTTT	CASSLVALAATGELFF
TRBV4-1	TRBJ1-1	16	TRBD1	-	TGCGCCAGCAGCCTAGACAGGGACAGGGCCGTAACTGAAGCTTTCTTT	CASSLDRDRAVTEAFF
TRBV6-5	TRBJ1-1	15	TRBD1	-	TGTGCCAGCAGCGACGTCTGGGACAGCGGCTATGAAGCTTTCTTT	CASSDVWDSGYEAFF
TRBV2	TRBJ2-2	13	-	-	TGTGCCAGCAGCTTACTAGTCCCCGGGGAGCTGTTTTTT	CASSLLVPGELFF
TRBV7-2	TRBJ1-1	16	TRBD1	-	TGTGCCAGCAGCTTAAGGGCCCGATCAACAGGGGAGGAAGCTTTCTTT	CASSLRARSTGEEAFF
TRBV5-1	TRBJ1-1	13	TRBD1	-	TGCGCCAGCGCCAGGGGGATGAACACTGAAGCTTTCTTT	CASARGMNTEAFF
TRBV30	TRBJ1-2	16	TRBD1	-	TGTGCCTGGAGTGTGGGGACAGGGTTATTTCGGGGTGGCTACACCTTC	CAWSVGTGLFRGGYTF
TRBV5-1	TRBJ2-3	15	TRBD1	-	TGCGCCAGCAGCTTGGCGGGACAGGGGAGAGATACGCAGTATTTT	CASSLAGQGRDTQYF
TRBV9	TRBJ2-3	16	-	-	TGTGCCAGCAGCGTAGTTGGTAGCTCGGGCACAGATACGCAGTATTTT	CASSVVGSSGTDTQYF
TRBV10-3	TRBJ2-1	13	-	once	TGTGCCATCAAGGGGGAAGAAGGCAATGAGCAGTTCTTC	CAIKGEEGNEQFF
TRBV19	TRBJ2-3	15	-	-	TGTGCCAGTAGTATACACGGAGTAAGCACAGATACGCAGTATTTT	CASSIHGVSTDTQYF
TRBV15	TRBJ1-1	14	TRBD1	-	TGTGCCACCAGCAGAGGACAGGGGAACACTGAAGCTTTCTTT	CATSRGQGNTEAFF
TRBV23-1	TRBJ2-3	16	-	-	TGCGCCAGCAGTCAATCGGGCCGGGAAAGCACAGATACGCAGTATTTT	CASSQSGRESTDTQYF
TRBV12-5	TRBJ1-1	15	TRBD1	-	TGTGCTAGTGGTTTCCGACAGGGACCGAACACTGAAGCTTTCTTT	CASGFRQGPNTEAFF
TRBV27	TRBJ2-1	17	TRBD2	-	TGTGCCAGCAGTTTGCGAAGCGGGAGGGCCTCCTACAATGAGCAGTTCTTC	CASSLRSGRASYNEQFF
TRBV6-5	TRBJ1-2	13	-	-	TGTGCCAGCAGTCCCGATACGAGCTATGGCTACACCTTC	CASSPDTSYGYTF
TRBV11-1	TRBJ2-1	16	TRBD2	-	TGTGCCAGCAGCTTAGTCGGGACTAGCCGTTACAATGAGCAGTTCTTC	CASSLVGTSRYNEQFF
TRBV28	TRBJ1-4	17	-	once	TGTGCCAGCAGTTTATGGGCCTTGACAGGATTTAATGAAAAACTGTTTTTT	CASSLWALTGFNEKLFF
TRBV7-9	TRBJ2-3	16	TRBD1	-	TGTGCCAGCAGCCCCAGAGGGGACAGGGCCACAGATACGCAGTATTTT	CASSPRGDRATDTQYF
TRBV7-3	TRBJ2-3	16	TRBD2	-	TGTGCCAGCAGCCCCGGGACTAGCGGGAGCACAGATACGCAGTATTTT	CASSPGTSGSTDTQYF
TRBV4-1	TRBJ2-1	16	TRBD2	-	TGCGCCAGCAGCCCCTTAGCGGGGGCCCTTTACAATGAGCAGTTCTTC	CASSPLAGALYNEQFF
TRBV4-1	TRBJ1-5	21	TRBD1	-	TGCGCCAGCAGTCATCGCCGGGCTTATCTGCAAGGGACAGGTGGAAATCAGCCCCAGCATTTT	CASSHRRAYLQGTGGNQPQHF
TRBV6-5	TRBJ2-7	15	TRBD2	-	TGTGCCAGCAGTGCCTCGGGACTATTCTCCTACGAGCAGTACTTC	CASSASGLFSYEQYF
TRBV9	TRBJ2-5	13	TRBD1	-	TGTGCCAGCAGCGCGGGACAGCGAGAGACCCAGTACTTC	CASSAGQRETQYF
TRBV27	TRBJ1-2	14	TRBD1	-	TGTGCCAGCAACTCCGGACAGGGGAGTCAGGGCTACACCTTC	CASNSGQGSQGYTF
TRBV7-3	TRBJ2-7	16	TRBD2	-	TGTGCCAGCAGCTTAATCCCTGGACTAGCGGGGAACGAGCAGTACTTC	CASSLIPGLAGNEQYF
TRBV5-6	TRBJ1-5	17	-	once	TGTGCCAGCAGCTTGTTGGAGGGAGTGGGGGACAATCAGCCCCAGCATTTT	CASSLLEGVGDNQPQHF
TRBV30	TRBJ1-5	13	-	-	TGTGCCTGGAGTGCAGGGTGGAGACAGCCCCAGCATTTT	CAWSAGWRQPQHF
TRBV15	TRBJ2-2	16	-	once	TGTGCCACCAGCAGGGAAATTAGCCTTAACACCGGGGAGCTGTTTTTT	CATSREISLNTGELFF
TRBV7-3	TRBJ2-5	16	TRBD2	-	TGTGCCAGCAGCTTAGCGGGCGGGGGGGCCCGGGAGACCCAGTACTTC	CASSLAGGGARETQYF
TRBV7-9	TRBJ1-6	14	TRBD1	once	TGTGCCAGCAGCGGGACAGCTAATAATTCACCCCTCCACTTT	CASSGTANNSPLHF
TRBV7-2	TRBJ2-4	19	TRBD1	-	TGTGCCAGCAGCTTAGCGCCCCGCTACAGGGGGCAGGTCAAAAACATTCAGTACTTC	CASSLAPRYRGQVKNIQYF
TRBV14	TRBJ2-7	15	-	once	TGTGCCAGCAGCCGCCCTAAGGACAGCATCTACGAGCAGTACTTC	CASSRPKDSIYEQYF
TRBV28	TRBJ2-3	11	-	-	TGTGCCAGCAGTTATCGGGATACGCAGTATTTT	CASSYRDTQYF
TRBV5-1	TRBJ1-6	14	TRBD1	-	TGCGCCAGCAGCCTGACAGGGAGTAATTCACCCCTCCACTTT	CASSLTGSNSPLHF
TRBV7-3	TRBJ2-3	14	TRBD1	-	TGTGCCAGCAGCCCCGGGACAGGCGCAGATACGCAGTATTTT	CASSPGTGADTQYF
TRBV2	TRBJ2-7	15	TRBD2	-	TGTGCCAGCACCCCCCCCGGGAGGGGCCCCTACGAGCAGTACTTC	CASTPPGRGPYEQYF
TRBV9	TRBJ1-2	15	-	-	TGTGCCAGCAGCGCAGCTGAATTAGACTCCCATGGCTACACCTTC	CASSAAELDSHGYTF
TRBV6-1	TRBJ2-1	15	-	-	TGTGCCAGCAGTGAGACTAGAGACCCTTACAATGAGCAGTTCTTC	CASSETRDPYNEQFF
TRBV4-1	TRBJ1-2	16	-	-	TGCGCCAGCAGTTCCATCCAGGGGAATTGGGACTATGGCTACACCTTC	CASSSIQGNWDYGYTF
TRBV19	TRBJ2-1	13	-	-	TGTGCCAGTAGTATAGTCCAAGAAGCTGAGCAGTTCTTC	CASSIVQEAEQFF
TRBV27	TRBJ1-6	17	-	-	TGTGCCAGCAGTAAGCCGACAGGTTCCTCCTATAATTCACCCCTCCACTTT	CASSKPTGSSYNSPLHF
TRBV5-1	TRBJ1-4	15	TRBD1	-	TGCGCCAGCAGCACCGGGACAGGGGGAATTGAAAAACTGTTTTTT	CASSTGTGGIEKLFF
TRBV7-2	TRBJ2-7	13	TRBD2	-	TGTGCCATTTTACGGGGTCTAGCGGAAGAGCAGTACTTC	CAILRGLAEEQYF
TRBV29-1	TRBJ2-4	13	-	-	TGCAGCGTTGCGGCAGGGACCAAAAACATTCAGTACTTC	CSVAAGTKNIQYF
TRBV5-1	TRBJ2-5	16	TRBD2	-	TGCGCCAGCACAGAGTCGCTAGCGGGAGAGCAAGAGACCCAGTACTTC	CASTESLAGEQETQYF
TRBV5-1	TRBJ2-7	15	TRBD2	-	TGCGCCAGCAGCGAATCCGGGACTAGGACGTTCGAGCAGTACTTC	CASSESGTRTFEQYF
TRBV4-2	TRBJ2-7	15	TRBD2	-	TGTGCCAGCAGCCAAGGGGTAGCGGGGGGCTACGAGCAGTACTTC	CASSQGVAGGYEQYF
TRBV4-2	TRBJ2-3	20	TRBD2	-	TGTGCCAGCAGCCAAGACGATCATGGGACTAGCGCTTTCCGCACAGATACGCAGTATTTT	CASSQDDHGTSAFRTDTQYF